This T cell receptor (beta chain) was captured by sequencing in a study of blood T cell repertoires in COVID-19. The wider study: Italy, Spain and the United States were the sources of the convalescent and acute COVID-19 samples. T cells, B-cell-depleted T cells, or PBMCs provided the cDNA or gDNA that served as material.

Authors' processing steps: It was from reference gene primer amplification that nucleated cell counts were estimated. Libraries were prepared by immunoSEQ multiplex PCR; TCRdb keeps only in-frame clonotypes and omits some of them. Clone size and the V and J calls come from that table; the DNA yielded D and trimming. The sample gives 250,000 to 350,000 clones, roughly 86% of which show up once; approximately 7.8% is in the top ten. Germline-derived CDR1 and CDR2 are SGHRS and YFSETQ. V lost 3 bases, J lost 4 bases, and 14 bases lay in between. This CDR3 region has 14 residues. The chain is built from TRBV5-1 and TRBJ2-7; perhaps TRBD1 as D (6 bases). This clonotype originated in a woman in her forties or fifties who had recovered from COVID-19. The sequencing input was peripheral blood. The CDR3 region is CASSWDTTWYEQYF. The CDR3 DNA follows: TGCGCCAGCAGCTGGGACACGACCTGGTACGAGCAGTACTTC.